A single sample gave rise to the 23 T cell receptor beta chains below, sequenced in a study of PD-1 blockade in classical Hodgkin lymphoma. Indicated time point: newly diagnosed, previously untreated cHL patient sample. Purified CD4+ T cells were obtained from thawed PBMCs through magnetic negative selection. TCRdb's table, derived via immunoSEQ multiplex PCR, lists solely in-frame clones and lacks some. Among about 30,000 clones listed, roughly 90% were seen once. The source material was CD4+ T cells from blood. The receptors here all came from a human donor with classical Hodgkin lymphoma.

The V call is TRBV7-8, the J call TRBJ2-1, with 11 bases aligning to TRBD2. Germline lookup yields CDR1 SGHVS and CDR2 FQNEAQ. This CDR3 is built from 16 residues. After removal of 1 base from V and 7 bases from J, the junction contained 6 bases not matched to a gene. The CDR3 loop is CASSLVRRLAGNEQFF. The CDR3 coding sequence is TGTGCCAGCAGCTTAGTTAGGCGACTAGCGGGGAATGAGCAGTTCTTC.

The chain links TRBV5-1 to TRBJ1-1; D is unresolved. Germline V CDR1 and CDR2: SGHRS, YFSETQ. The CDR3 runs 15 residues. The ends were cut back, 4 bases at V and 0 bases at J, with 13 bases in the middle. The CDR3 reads CASSRETDMNTEAFF. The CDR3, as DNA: TGCGCCAGCAGCCGAGAAACAGACATGAACACTGAAGCTTTCTTT.

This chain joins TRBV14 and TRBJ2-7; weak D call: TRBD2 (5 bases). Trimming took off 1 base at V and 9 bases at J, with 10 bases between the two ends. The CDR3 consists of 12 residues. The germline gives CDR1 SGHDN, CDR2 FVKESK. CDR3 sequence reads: CASSQALGVQYV. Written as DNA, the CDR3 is TGTGCCAGCAGCCAAGCCCTCGGGGTGCAGTACGTC.

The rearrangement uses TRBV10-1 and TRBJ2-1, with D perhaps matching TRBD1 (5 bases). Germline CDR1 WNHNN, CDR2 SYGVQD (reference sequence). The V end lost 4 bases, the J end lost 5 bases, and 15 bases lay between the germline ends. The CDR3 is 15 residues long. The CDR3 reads CASSVGLQPDNEQFF. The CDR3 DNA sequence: TGCGCCAGCAGTGTGGGGCTACAGCCCGACAATGAGCAGTTCTTC.

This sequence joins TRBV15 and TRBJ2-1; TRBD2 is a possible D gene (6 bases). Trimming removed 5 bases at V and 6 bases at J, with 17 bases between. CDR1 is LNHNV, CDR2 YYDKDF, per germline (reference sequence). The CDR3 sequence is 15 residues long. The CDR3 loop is CATSGTGTFINEQFF. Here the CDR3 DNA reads TGTGCCACCAGCGGTACCGGGACTTTCATCAATGAGCAGTTCTTC.

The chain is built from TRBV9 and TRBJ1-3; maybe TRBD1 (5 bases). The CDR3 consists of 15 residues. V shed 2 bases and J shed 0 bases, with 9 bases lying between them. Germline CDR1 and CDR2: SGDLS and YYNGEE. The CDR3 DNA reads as TGTGCCAGCAGCGTGTCAGGGAGCTCTGGAAACACCATATATTTT. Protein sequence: CASSVSGSSGNTIYF.

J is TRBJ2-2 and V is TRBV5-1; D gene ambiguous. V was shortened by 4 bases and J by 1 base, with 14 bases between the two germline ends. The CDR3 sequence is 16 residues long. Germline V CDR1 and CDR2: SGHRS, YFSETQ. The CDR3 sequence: CASSPLIQMNTGELFF. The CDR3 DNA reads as TGCGCCAGCAGCCCTCTCATCCAGATGAACACCGGGGAGCTGTTTTTT. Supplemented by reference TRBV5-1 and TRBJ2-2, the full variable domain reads KAGVTQTPRYLIKTRGQQVTLSCSPISGHRSVSWYQQTPGQGLQFLFEYFSETQRNKGNFPGRFSGRQFSNSRSEMNVSTLELGDSALYLCASSPLIQMNTGELFFGEGSRLTVL.

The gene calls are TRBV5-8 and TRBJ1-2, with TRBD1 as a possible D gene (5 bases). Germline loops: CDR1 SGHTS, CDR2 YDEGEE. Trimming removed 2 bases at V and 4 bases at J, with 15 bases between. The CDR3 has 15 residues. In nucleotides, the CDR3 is TGTGCCAGCAGCTTTTTAAGGGGCGGCGGCTATGGCTACACCTTC. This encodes CASSFLRGGGYGYTF.

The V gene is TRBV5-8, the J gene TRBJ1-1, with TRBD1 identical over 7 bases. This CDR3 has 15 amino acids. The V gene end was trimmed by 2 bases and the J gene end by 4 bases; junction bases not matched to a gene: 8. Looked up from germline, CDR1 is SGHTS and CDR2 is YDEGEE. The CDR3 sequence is CASSFQRTGSTEAFF. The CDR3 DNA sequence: TGTGCCAGCAGCTTTCAGAGGACAGGTTCCACTGAAGCTTTCTTT.

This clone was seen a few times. CDR3 sequence reads: CASGGGDGNQPQHF. Here the CDR3 DNA reads TGTGCCAGCGGCGGGGGGGACGGCAATCAGCCCCAGCATTTT. The chain joins TRBV9 to TRBJ1-5; D is perhaps TRBD1 (5 bases). The CDR3 runs to 14 residues. Trimming stripped 7 bases from V and 2 bases from J, with 13 bases between. The germline V gene encodes CDR1 SGDLS and CDR2 YYNGEE. Looking up the rest from reference TRBV9 and TRBJ1-5 gives the full variable domain: DSGVTQTPKHLITATGQRVTLRCSPRSGDLSVYWYQQSLDQGLQFLIQYYNGEERAKGNILERFSAQQFPDLHSELNLSSLELGDSALYFCASGGGDGNQPQHFGDGTRLSIL.

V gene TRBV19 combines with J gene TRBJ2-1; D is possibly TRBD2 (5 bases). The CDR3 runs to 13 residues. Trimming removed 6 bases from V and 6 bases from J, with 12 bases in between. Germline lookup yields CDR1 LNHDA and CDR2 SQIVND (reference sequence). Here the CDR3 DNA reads TGTGCCAGTAGACGGGATCGGGGCAATGAGCAGTTCTTC. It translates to CASRRDRGNEQFF. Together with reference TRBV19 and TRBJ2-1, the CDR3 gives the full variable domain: DGGITQSPKYLFRKEGQNVTLSCEQNLNHDAMYWYRQDPGQGLRLIYYSQIVNDFQKGDIAEGYSVSREKKESFPLTVTSAQKNPTAFYLCASRRDRGNEQFFGPGTRLTVL.

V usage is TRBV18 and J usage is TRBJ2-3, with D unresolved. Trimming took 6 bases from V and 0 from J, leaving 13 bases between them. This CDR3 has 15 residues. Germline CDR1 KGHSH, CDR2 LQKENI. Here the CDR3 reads CASSRTAGSTDTQYF. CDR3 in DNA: TGTGCCAGCTCGCGAACTGCTGGCAGCACAGATACGCAGTATTTT. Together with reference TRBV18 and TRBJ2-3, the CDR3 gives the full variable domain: NAGVMQNPRHLVRRRGQEARLRCSPMKGHSHVYWYRQLPEEGLKFMVYLQKENIIDESGMPKERFSAEFPKEGPSILRIQQVVRGDSAAYFCASSRTAGSTDTQYFGPGTRLTVL.

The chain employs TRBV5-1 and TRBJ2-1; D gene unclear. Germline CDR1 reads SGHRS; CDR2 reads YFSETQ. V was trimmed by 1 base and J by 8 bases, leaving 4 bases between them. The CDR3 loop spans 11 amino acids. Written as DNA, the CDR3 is TGCGCCAGCAGCTTGAAGTATGAGCAGTTCTTC. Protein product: CASSLKYEQFF.

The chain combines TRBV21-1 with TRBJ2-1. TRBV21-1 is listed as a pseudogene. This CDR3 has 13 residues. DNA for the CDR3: TGTGCCAGCAGCCCGTGGGGTGACAATGAGCAGTTCTTC. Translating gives CASSPWGDNEQFF.

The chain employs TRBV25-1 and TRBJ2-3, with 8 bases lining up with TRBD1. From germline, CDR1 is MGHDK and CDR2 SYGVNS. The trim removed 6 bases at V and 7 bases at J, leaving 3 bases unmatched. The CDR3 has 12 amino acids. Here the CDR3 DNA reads TGTGCCAGCAGACGGACAGGGAATACGCAGTATTTT. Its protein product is CASRRTGNTQYF.

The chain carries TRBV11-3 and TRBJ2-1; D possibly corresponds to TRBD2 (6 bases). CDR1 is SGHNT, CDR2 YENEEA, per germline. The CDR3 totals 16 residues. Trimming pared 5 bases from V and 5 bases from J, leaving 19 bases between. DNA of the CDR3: TGTGCCAGCAGCCTCAACCGACTAGGGAAAGACAATGAGCAGTTCTTC. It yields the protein CASSLNRLGKDNEQFF. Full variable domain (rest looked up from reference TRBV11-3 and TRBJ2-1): EAGVVQSPRYKIIEKKQPVAFWCNPISGHNTLYWYLQNLGQGPELLIRYENEEAVDDSQLPKDRFSAERLKGVDSTLKIQPAELGDSAVYLCASSLNRLGKDNEQFFGPGTRLTVL.

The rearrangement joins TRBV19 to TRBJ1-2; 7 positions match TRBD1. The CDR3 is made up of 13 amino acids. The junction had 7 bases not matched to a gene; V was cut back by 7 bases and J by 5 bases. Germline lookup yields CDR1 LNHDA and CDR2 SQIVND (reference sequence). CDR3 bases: TGTGCCAGTAAGTCCACAGGGGAATATGGCTACACCTTC. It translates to CASKSTGEYGYTF.

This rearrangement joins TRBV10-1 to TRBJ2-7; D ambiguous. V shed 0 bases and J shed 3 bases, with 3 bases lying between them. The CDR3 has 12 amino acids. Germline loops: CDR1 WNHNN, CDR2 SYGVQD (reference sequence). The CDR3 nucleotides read TGCGCCAGCAGTGAGTCGGGCTACGAGCAGTACTTC. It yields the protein CASSESGYEQYF.

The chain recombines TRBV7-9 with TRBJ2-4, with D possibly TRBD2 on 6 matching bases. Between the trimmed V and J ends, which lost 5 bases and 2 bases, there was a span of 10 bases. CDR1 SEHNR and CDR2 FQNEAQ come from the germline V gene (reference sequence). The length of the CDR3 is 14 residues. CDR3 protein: CASSPTSSKNIQYF. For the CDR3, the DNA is TGTGCCAGCAGCCCGACTAGTTCCAAAAACATTCAGTACTTC.

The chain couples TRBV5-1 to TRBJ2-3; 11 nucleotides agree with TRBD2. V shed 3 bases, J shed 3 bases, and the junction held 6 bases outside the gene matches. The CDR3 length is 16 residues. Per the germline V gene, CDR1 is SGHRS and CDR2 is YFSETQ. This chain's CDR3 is CASSSRLAGLTDTQYF. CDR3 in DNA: TGCGCCAGCAGCTCCAGACTAGCGGGATTAACAGATACGCAGTATTTT.

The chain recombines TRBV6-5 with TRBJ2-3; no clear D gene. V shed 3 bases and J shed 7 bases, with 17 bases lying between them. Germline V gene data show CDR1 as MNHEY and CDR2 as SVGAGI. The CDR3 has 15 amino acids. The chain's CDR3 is CASSYNTIQGNTQYF. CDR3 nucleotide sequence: TGTGCCAGCAGTTATAACACCATCCAAGGAAATACGCAGTATTTT.

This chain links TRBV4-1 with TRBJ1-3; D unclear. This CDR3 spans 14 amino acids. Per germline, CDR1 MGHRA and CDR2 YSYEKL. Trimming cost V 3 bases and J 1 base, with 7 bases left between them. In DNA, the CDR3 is TGCGCCAGCAGCCAGCTCTCTTCTGGAAACACCATATATTTT. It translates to CASSQLSSGNTIYF.

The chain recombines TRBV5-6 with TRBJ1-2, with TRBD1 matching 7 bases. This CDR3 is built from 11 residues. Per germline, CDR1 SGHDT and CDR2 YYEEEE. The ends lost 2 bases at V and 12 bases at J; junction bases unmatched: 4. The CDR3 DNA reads TGTGCCAGCAGCTTTGGGACAGAGAACACCTTC. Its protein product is CASSFGTENTF.